These 31 T cell receptor beta chains share one sample of origin, sequenced in a study of control samples from healthy donors and cancer patients. Sequencing was performed with immunoSEQ multiplex PCR; in TCRdb, only in-frame clones are kept and a portion is missing. Here the sample spans some 130,000 clones, 90% being singletons. What was sequenced was blood. The receptors were gathered from a man between 18 and 35 years old in good health.

This rearrangement joins TRBV15 to TRBJ1-4; the D gene is possibly TRBD1 (5 bases). The CDR3 is made up of 16 amino acids. Trimming removed 0 bases at V and 4 bases at J, with 12 bases between. The germline gives CDR1 LNHNV, CDR2 YYDKDF (reference sequence). CDR3 sequence reads: CATSRDRGTGNEKLFF. CDR3 nucleotides: TGTGCCACCAGCAGAGATCGGGGGACGGGTAATGAAAAACTGTTTTTT.

This clone was observed once. The genes are TRBV12-5 and TRBJ1-4; D perhaps matches TRBD1 (6 bases). The germline V and J ends were trimmed by 5 bases and 8 bases, with 15 bases remaining between them. Germline V gene lookup returns CDR1 LGHNT and CDR2 FRNRAP. The CDR3 sequence is 14 residues long. CDR3 loop: CASGAPGHYEKLFF. DNA of the CDR3: TGTGCTAGTGGTGCCCCGGGACACTACGAAAAACTGTTTTTT.

This clone appeared a few times. This chain joins TRBV4-2 and TRBJ1-4; 8 positions agree with TRBD1. The CDR3 runs 14 residues. V shed 6 bases, J shed 7 bases, and the junction held 7 bases outside the gene matches. In germline, CDR1 is LGHNA, CDR2 YNFKEQ. The CDR3 nucleotides are TGTGCCAGCAGAATGACAGGGGCGGGTGAAAAACTGTTTTTT. This codes for CASRMTGAGEKLFF.

V gene TRBV28 combines with J gene TRBJ1-5; TRBD1 might be the D (5 bases). V was cut by 1 base and J by 7 bases, with 17 bases left in between. The germline CDR1 and CDR2 sequences are MDHEN and SYDVKM. The CDR3 is 16 amino acids. CDR3 protein: CASSLSALEGRQPQHF. CDR3 sequence (DNA): TGTGCCAGCAGTTTATCTGCGTTGGAGGGGAGACAGCCCCAGCATTTT.

V and J are TRBV30 and TRBJ1-2; possible D gene TRBD1, 6 bases. The V end lost 4 bases, the J end lost 8 bases, and 17 bases lay between the germline ends. The CDR3 sequence is 13 residues long. The germline gives CDR1 GTSNPN, CDR2 SVGIG (reference sequence). CDR3: CAWTLLVGGGYTF. CDR3 nucleotide sequence: TGTGCCTGGACCCTCCTTGTGGGGGGCGGCTACACCTTC.

The V gene is TRBV7-8, the J gene TRBJ1-4; no definite D call. The V gene's germline CDR1 is SGHVS and CDR2 FQNEAQ. Trimming left V 5 bases short and J 4 bases short, with 14 bases between. This CDR3 contains 15 residues. The CDR3 coding sequence is TGTGCCAGCAGCCAACCAGACAAGGATAATGAAAAACTGTTTTTT. Residues: CASSQPDKDNEKLFF.

The chain links TRBV6-5 to TRBJ1-6; TRBD1 matches 7 bases. The CDR3 consists of 15 residues. The trim removed 6 bases at V and 8 bases at J, leaving 10 bases unmatched. CDR1 is MNHEY, CDR2 SVGAGI, per germline. The CDR3 loop reads CASSPEGAKHSPLHF. The CDR3 DNA reads TGTGCCAGCAGCCCAGAGGGGGCCAAGCATTCACCCCTCCACTTT.

The rearrangement joins TRBV18 to TRBJ2-7; TRBD1 aligns across 9 bases. CDR3 length equals 15 residues. Looked up from germline, CDR1 is KGHSH and CDR2 is LQKENI. With 3 bases clipped from V and 4 bases from J, the junction kept 7 bases outside the gene matches. This chain's CDR3 is CASSPARDRVYEQYF. The CDR3 coding sequence is TGTGCCAGCTCACCCGCCCGGGACAGGGTTTACGAGCAGTACTTC. The variable domain in full, completed from reference TRBV18 and TRBJ2-7, reads NAGVMQNPRHLVRRRGQEARLRCSPMKGHSHVYWYRQLPEEGLKFMVYLQKENIIDESGMPKERFSAEFPKEGPSILRIQQVVRGDSAAYFCASSPARDRVYEQYFGPGTRLTVT.

Notes on this clone: The identical CDR3 is also encoded by other nucleotide sequences in the sample. CDR3 sequence: CASSQRGGYEQYF. For the CDR3, the DNA is TGTGCCAGCAGCCAAAGAGGGGGGTACGAGCAGTACTTC. The rearrangement uses TRBV3-1 (or the pseudogene TRBV3-2) and TRBJ2-7; the D gene could be TRBD1 or TRBD2 (6 bases each). This CDR3 region has 13 residues. The ends were cut back, 2 bases at V and 4 bases at J, with 9 bases in the middle. Looked up from germline, CDR1 is LGHDT and CDR2 is YNNKEL (reference sequence).

The genes are TRBV14 and TRBJ1-1; TRBD1 might be the D (5 bases). Per germline, CDR1 SGHDN and CDR2 FVKESK. The CDR3 runs to 17 residues. V shed 1 base and J shed 0 bases, with 15 bases lying between them. CDR3 amino acids: CASSQGGTGRMNTEAFF. CDR3 DNA sequence: TGTGCCAGCAGCCAAGGCGGTACAGGACGGATGAACACTGAAGCTTTCTTT.

The chain joins TRBV7-2 to TRBJ2-5; possibly TRBD1 for D (6 bases). Looked up from germline, CDR1 is SGHTA and CDR2 is FQGNSA. V was shortened by 5 bases and J by 4 bases, with 14 bases between the two germline ends. The CDR3 consists of 14 residues. The CDR3 nucleotides read TGTGCCAGCAGCCCAGGGGTTTTCGGAGAGACCCAGTACTTC. Amino acid sequence: CASSPGVFGETQYF.

In its sample, this clone was seen once. CDR3 DNA: TGTGCCAGCAGTGTAGCAGCGGGGAACACTGAAGCTTTCTTT. Translated, it gives CASSVAAGNTEAFF. The V gene is TRBV6-1, the J gene TRBJ1-1; no definite D call. V shed 4 bases and J shed 1 base, with 10 bases lying between them. Germline V lookup: CDR1 MNHNS, CDR2 SASEGT. CDR3 length: 14 amino acids.

This rearrangement joins TRBV29-1 to TRBJ1-1, with D possibly being TRBD1 (5 bases). Germline loops: CDR1 SQVTM, CDR2 ANQGSEA. V lost 6 bases to trimming and J lost 2 bases, with 22 bases between them. This CDR3 comprises 16 residues. CDR3 coding DNA: TGCAGCGTCCCCATGTGGACCCCAGGGTTAAACACTGAAGCTTTCTTT. Translating it yields CSVPMWTPGLNTEAFF.

J is TRBJ1-6 and V is TRBV15, with D uncertain. V shed 4 bases and J shed 1 base, with 8 bases lying between them. The CDR3 has 15 residues. Germline CDR1 reads LNHNV; CDR2 reads YYDKDF (reference sequence). As DNA, the CDR3 is TGTGCCACCAGCATCGGGAGATCCTATAATTCACCCCTCCACTTT. Its translation: CATSIGRSYNSPLHF.

The CDR3 DNA is TGTGCCAGCAGCTTCCCGGGGGCCGTCACAGATACGCAGTATTTT. Translating gives CASSFPGAVTDTQYF. This chain uses TRBV5-6 with TRBJ2-3; D may match TRBD1 or TRBD2 (6 bases each). This CDR3 is 15 amino acids long. Between the trimmed V and J ends, which lost 2 bases and 2 bases, there was a span of 12 bases. From germline, CDR1 is SGHDT and CDR2 YYEEEE.

The rearrangement links TRBV7-9 to TRBJ2-1; 12 bases map to TRBD2. V lost 6 bases, J lost 6 bases, and 6 bases stayed unmatched. Germline CDR1 is SEHNR and CDR2 is FQNEAQ (reference sequence). The CDR3 has 15 residues. The CDR3 DNA reads TGTGCCAGCAGAACGACTAGCGGGGGTGGCAATGAGCAGTTCTTC. This gives the protein CASRTTSGGGNEQFF.

The genes are TRBV2 and TRBJ2-1, with 13 bases aligning to TRBD2. CDR3 length equals 14 residues. Germline values: CDR1 SNHLY, CDR2 FYNNEI. CDR3 DNA: TGTGCAACCATGGGACTAGCGGGGTACAATGAGCAGTTCTTC. It codes for CATMGLAGYNEQFF.

This clone occurred a few times. The genes are TRBV6-1 and TRBJ2-7; TRBD1 is a possible D gene (6 bases). The CDR3 runs to 13 residues. Germline V gives CDR1 MNHNS, CDR2 SASEGT. Trimming left V 3 bases short and J 2 bases short, with 8 bases between. CDR3 nucleotides: TGTGCCAGCAGTGATGGGGGCCCCTACGAGCAGTACGTC. Its protein product is CASSDGGPYEQYV.

The CDR3 sequence: CASSSGLAGGPAAFF. The CDR3 region has the DNA TGTGCCAGCAGTTCTGGACTAGCGGGAGGTCCCGCGGCGTTCTTC. This chain uses TRBV6-5 with TRBJ2-1, with TRBD2 identical over 14 bases. In germline, CDR1 is MNHEY, CDR2 SVGAGI. This CDR3 spans 15 amino acids. V was clipped by 4 bases and J by 15 bases; unmatched bases: 11.

The genes are TRBV11-2 and TRBJ2-7, with D possibly matching TRBD1 (5 bases). The CDR3 consists of 15 residues. Trimming took off 1 base at V and 2 bases at J, with 12 bases between the two ends. Germline V CDR1 and CDR2: SGHAT, FQNNGV. The CDR3 nucleotides are TGTGCCAGCAGCTTAGGGACATTCCACCCCTACGAGCAGTACGTC. It translates to CASSLGTFHPYEQYV.

J is TRBJ1-1 and V is TRBV30; tentatively, D is TRBD1 (5 bases). CDR1 GTSNPN and CDR2 SVGIG come from the germline V gene (reference sequence). The V end lost 0 bases, the J end lost 8 bases, and 10 bases lay between the germline ends. The CDR3 covers 12 residues. The CDR3 sequence is CAWSVLRGEAFF. DNA of the CDR3: TGTGCCTGGAGTGTACTAAGGGGAGAAGCTTTCTTT.

The V call is TRBV24-1, the J call TRBJ2-2; unclear D gene. In germline, CDR1 is KGHDR, CDR2 SFDVKD. This CDR3 region has 15 residues. V was cut by 2 bases and J by 3 bases, with 9 bases left in between. CDR3 sequence: CATSDSWGYTGELFF. CDR3 DNA: TGTGCCACCAGTGATTCCTGGGGATACACCGGGGAGCTGTTTTTT.

This rearrangement joins TRBV9 to TRBJ2-6; TRBD2 matches 12 bases. Germline V CDR1 and CDR2: SGDLS, YYNGEE. V shed 4 bases, J shed 2 bases, and the junction held 10 bases outside the gene matches. This CDR3 is built from 19 residues. The CDR3 sequence: CASSSRTSGAPTGANVLTF. Written as DNA, the CDR3 is TGTGCCAGCAGCTCCCGGACTAGCGGGGCCCCGACTGGGGCCAACGTCCTGACTTTC.

The rearrangement joins TRBV7-9 to TRBJ1-3; D is undetermined. CDR3 size: 16 residues. V dropped 1 base and J dropped 0 bases, with 10 bases sitting between them. Germline CDR1 is SEHNR and CDR2 is FQNEAQ (reference sequence). The CDR3 DNA is TGTGCCAGCAGCTTAGTCGATCTAGACTCTGGAAACACCATATATTTT. This encodes CASSLVDLDSGNTIYF.

The chain couples TRBV7-9 to TRBJ1-2; a possible D gene is TRBD1 (6 bases). CDR3 length: 15 amino acids. V lost 0 bases and J 4 bases, leaving 12 bases between the germline ends. CDR1 SEHNR and CDR2 FQNEAQ come from the germline V gene (reference sequence). DNA of the CDR3: TGTGCCAGCAGCTTAGCAGAACAGGGAATCTATGGCTACACCTTC. Encoded protein: CASSLAEQGIYGYTF. The full variable domain, completed using reference TRBV7-9 and TRBJ1-2, is DTGVSQNPRHKITKRGQNVTFRCDPISEHNRLYWYRQTLGQGPEFLTYFQNEAQLEKSRLLSDRFSAERPKGSFSTLEIQRTEQGDSAMYLCASSLAEQGIYGYTFGSGTRLTVV.

The rearrangement uses TRBV7-9 and TRBJ2-7; 9 bases map to TRBD1. This CDR3 contains 13 residues. Per the germline V gene, CDR1 is SEHNR and CDR2 is FQNEAQ (reference sequence). With V trimmed by 10 bases and J by 7 bases, 11 bases remained unmatched. This CDR3 reads CANEQGARDEQYV. The CDR3 DNA sequence: TGTGCCAATGAACAGGGGGCCAGAGATGAGCAGTACGTC.

V and J are TRBV6-5 and TRBJ2-5; D is perhaps TRBD1 (5 bases). Looked up from germline, CDR1 is MNHEY and CDR2 is SVGAGI. The V and J ends lost 6 bases and 3 bases respectively, with 11 bases between them. This CDR3 region has 13 residues. The CDR3 reads CASSVSREETQYF. The CDR3 nucleotides are TGTGCCAGCAGCGTATCCAGGGAAGAGACCCAGTACTTC.

This CDR3 reads CASSYGRASGTAEQYV. The CDR3 DNA reads TGTGCCAGCAGCTATGGGAGGGCTAGCGGCACCGCCGAGCAGTACGTC. The chain uses TRBV5-6 and TRBJ2-7; 7 nucleotides align to TRBD2. With V trimmed by 3 bases and J by 6 bases, 15 bases remained unmatched. Germline V gives CDR1 SGHDT, CDR2 YYEEEE. The CDR3 runs 16 residues.

V is TRBV28 and J is TRBJ1-6; the D is unclear. Trimming stripped 5 bases from V and 4 bases from J, with 9 bases between. The CDR3 runs 14 residues. Germline V gene sequence: CDR1 MDHEN, CDR2 SYDVKM. The CDR3 nucleotides are TGTGCCAGCAGTCCCTCGAGTTATAATTCACCCCTCCACTTT. Protein sequence: CASSPSSYNSPLHF.

DNA of the CDR3: TGTGCCAGCAGCGCGTCCGGCGGTCTGGAGACCCAGTACTTC. Translated: CASSASGGLETQYF. This chain uses TRBV7-3 with TRBJ2-5; D gene uncertain. The length of the CDR3 is 14 residues. Trimming removed 5 bases at V and 5 bases at J, with 15 bases between. Germline CDR1 and CDR2: SGHTA and FQGTGA.

The V and J genes are TRBV9 and TRBJ2-1; D gene unclear. The germline CDR1 and CDR2 sequences are SGDLS and YYNGEE. The CDR3 loop spans 16 amino acids. The V end was cut by 4 bases, the J end by 2 bases, with 16 bases between. CDR3 in amino acids: CASSSPAALPYNEQFF. CDR3 bases: TGTGCCAGCAGCTCCCCGGCGGCTCTACCCTACAATGAGCAGTTCTTC. Using reference TRBV9 and TRBJ2-1 for the parts outside the CDR3, the full variable domain is DSGVTQTPKHLITATGQRVTLRCSPRSGDLSVYWYQQSLDQGLQFLIQYYNGEERAKGNILERFSAQQFPDLHSELNLSSLELGDSALYFCASSSPAALPYNEQFFGPGTRLTVL.